This TCR beta chain was documented in a study of naive and memory T cell subsets (dated by TCRdb to about 2017). General notes on the study: An open-source, UMI-based TCR alpha and beta sequencing pipeline was applied to sorted naive and memory peripheral blood T cell subsets. IgG serology results and the functional CMV T cell responses were in complete agreement. RNA was DNase-treated and reverse transcribed with TCR constant-region primers, mostly using SuperScript III.

The library was produced with UMI-ligation and nested PCR. To cover both TRBC1 and TRBC2, the beta constant-region primer consisted of an equimolar mix of two oligonucleotides. A single-stranded oligonucleotide carrying the SP2 primer and a 12-nucleotide UMI was ligated to the 3' end of the cDNA by T4 RNA ligase 1. The ligated cDNA went through four rounds of PCR with nested alpha and beta constant-region primers together with the SP2 primer. Incubation of the ligation reaction lasted roughly 19-25 hours at 16 degrees C. PCR2 was typically performed as a SYBR Green qPCR and was stopped at a predetermined threshold so that over-amplification was prevented. Apart from the first purification, every purification step used Agencourt AMPure XP magnetic beads. Libraries were quantified by Qubit and checked on a TapeStation, with a main peak expected near 650 bp. The pooled libraries were sequenced on an Illumina MiSeq using v2 2x251 paired-end kits, which usually yielded roughly 0.85-2.2 million reads per sample. Each sample was pooled at 3.5 to 5 nM, and roughly 5-7% PhiX was included to help cluster recognition. As for how the authors treated the data: FASTQ reads processed by Demultiplexor were assigned V and J genes by Decombinator through tag matching that tolerated a single base-pair mismatch. By using UMIs, Collapsinator corrected both sequencing errors and the frequency errors caused by PCR heterogeneity. CDR3Translator translated TCRs and extracted CDR3s from the conserved cysteine to the FGXG phenylalanine, flagging non-productive sequences. Gini, Shannon entropy and inverse Simpson indices were calculated on repertoires that had been subsampled to equal numbers of UMI-defined TCRs. Within the linear range, a power law was fitted to clonotype abundance distributions using maximum likelihood. Similar UMI counts, unique TCR numbers and clonal distributions were obtained with the pipeline and with MIGEC on one naive CD8 sample. The repertoires were searched for 5,500 to 8,000 CMV-associated CDR3 sequences that had been compiled from VDJdb and a published dataset. TCRdb handled the public reads itself, with Q25 trimming in fastp and clone calling in MiXCR, and kept productive beta chains. Each CDR3 protein gets just one entry, which takes the most common genes and DNA from the rows behind it. The V and J calls here are based on TCRdb, not the publication. The sample yields 77,000 or so distinct CDR3 sequences; 13% were counted once. About 0.93% of the sample is taken by the ten largest.

Here is what the overall study found, with its caveats: Once error correction was done, more than 90% of naive TCR sequences showed up just once, which made the naive abundance distributions much steeper than those of the memory subsets. In both CD4 and CD8 cells, the Gini index increased while Shannon and inverse Simpson diversity decreased from naive through CM, EM and EMRA. RNA-based TCR counts may be influenced by expression changes linked to T cell activation and differentiation. TCR abundance followed a power law with an exponent that was different for naive and memory subsets but consistent across the three individuals. No ground truth was available to validate the repertoire findings for the naive and memory subsets. Clonotypes were defined as single alpha or beta chain sequences, not paired alpha/beta receptors.

From the second PCR step on, the TCR alpha and beta chain libraries were amplified in separate reactions. Donor CMV status was determined by IFNgamma production from CD4+ T cells after overnight stimulation of fresh PBMCs with CMV viral lysate. Using Miltenyi beads, CD4 T cells were first positively selected, and CD8 T cells were then positively selected from the CD4-negative fraction. Cells were stained for CD3, CD4, CD8, CD45RA, CD27 and a live/dead dye and were sorted on a BD Aria II into four subsets based on CD45RA and CD27. Blood came from three healthy volunteers, each fractionated into CD4 and CD8 T cells and then into four differentiation subsets. Roughly 120 ml of peripheral blood was collected from each donor, and PBMC were isolated by Ficoll-Paque PLUS density-gradient centrifugation. The sorted cells were lysed in RLT buffer, after which RNA was extracted using a Qiagen RNeasy kit and kept at -80 degrees C.

The sample holds a few counts of this clonotype. Its antigen has not been determined. Within one base of it there is no much larger clone, and no base qualities were kept. The germline V gene (reference sequence) specifies LNHDA as CDR1 and SQIVND as CDR2. The CDR3 runs 14 residues from the cysteine to the phenylalanine. Left in the record is the CDR3 DNA by itself, 42 bases read in frame from the first base. The germline ends are 16 bases apart after V is trimmed by 7 bases and J by 4 bases. The specimen was central memory CD4+ T cells from blood. The sample's cell subset or site label, decoded: central memory, CD45RA- CD27+. Recombination connected TRBV19 to TRBJ1-2, and the D gene may be TRBD1, 6 bases matching. The source of this sequence is a human donor in good health. The CDR3 corresponds to CASTPPGAGYGYTF. The nucleotide sequence reads as follows: TGTGCCAGTACCCCGCCGGGGGCTGGCTATGGCTACACCTTC. The reference TRBV19 and TRBJ1-2 proteins fill in what lies around the CDR3, so the full variable domain reads DGGITQSPKYLFRKEGQNVTLSCEQNLNHDAMYWYRQDPGQGLRLIYYSQIVNDFQKGDIAEGYSVSREKKESFPLTVTSAQKNPTAFYLCASTPPGAGYGYTFGSGTRLTVV.